Below, 30 T cell receptor beta chains from the same sample are listed, as sequenced in a study of cytomegalovirus exposure and HLA in healthy donors. The PCR made use of 60 Vbeta and 13 Jbeta primers. Sequencing used immunoSEQ multiplex PCR; TCRdb keeps in-frame clones, though not all of them. The sample gives approximately 170,000 clones, around four fifths of which show up once; around a tenth is in the top ten. Sequencing was performed on PBMCs. Source of these receptors: a man aged 18 to 30 in good health and CMV-seropositive.

The chain carries TRBV5-1 and TRBJ2-7; 11 positions match TRBD1. Germline CDR1 and CDR2: SGHRS and YFSETQ. This CDR3 has 16 amino acids. After removal of 4 bases from V and 4 bases from J, the junction contained 10 bases not matched to a gene. The CDR3 nucleotides read TGCGCCAGCAGCCCAGGCCCGGACAGGGGGCAGTACGAGCAGTACTTC. This translates into CASSPGPDRGQYEQYF.

The V and J genes are TRBV5-1 and TRBJ1-2; D remains ambiguous. The germline V and J ends were trimmed by 4 bases and 4 bases, with 11 bases remaining between them. This CDR3 has 13 residues. CDR1 and CDR2 (germline): SGHRS, YFSETQ. CDR3 nucleotides: TGCGCCAGCAGCGAATTCGCGGGCTATGGCTACACCTTC. This translates into CASSEFAGYGYTF.

The CDR3 sequence is CASISVDQPQHF. CDR3 nucleotides: TGCGCCAGCATTTCGGTGGATCAGCCCCAGCATTTT. The V gene is TRBV10-1, the J gene TRBJ1-5; D is ambiguous. Germline V gene lookup returns CDR1 WNHNN and CDR2 SYGVQD (reference sequence). V dropped 7 bases and J dropped 5 bases, with 9 bases sitting between them. The CDR3 consists of 12 residues.

For the CDR3, the DNA is TGTGCCTGGAGAAAATCTCTCCGGTGGGGCGCAAATGAAAAACTGTTTTTT. Amino acids: CAWRKSLRWGANEKLFF. The chain joins TRBV30 to TRBJ1-4; maybe TRBD1 (5 bases). The V end was cut by 3 bases, the J end by 5 bases, with 22 bases between. Germline values: CDR1 GTSNPN, CDR2 SVGIG (reference sequence). The CDR3 has 17 residues. Together with reference TRBV30 and TRBJ1-4, the CDR3 gives the full variable domain: SQTIHQWPATLVQPVGSPLSLECTVEGTSNPNLYWYRQAAGRGLQLLFYSVGIGQISSEVPQNLSASRPQDRQFILSSKKLLLSDSGFYLCAWRKSLRWGANEKLFFGSGTQLSVL.

This rearrangement joins TRBV7-2 to TRBJ2-3; 7 bases are a match to TRBD1. V dropped 3 bases and J dropped 0; count of bases not matched to a gene: 6. CDR1 is SGHTA and CDR2 is FQGNSA in the germline V gene. This CDR3 is built from 16 residues. The CDR3 spells CASSFDRESSTDTQYF. The CDR3 nucleotides are TGTGCCAGCAGCTTCGACAGGGAATCAAGCACAGATACGCAGTATTTT.

The V and J genes are TRBV25-1 and TRBJ2-1; 12 bases are a match to TRBD2. The germline CDR1 and CDR2 sequences are MGHDK and SYGVNS. The CDR3 contains 15 residues. The ends lost 7 bases at V and 6 bases at J; junction bases unmatched: 7. The CDR3 protein is CASTYTSGRLNEQFF. In DNA, the CDR3 is TGTGCCAGCACCTACACTAGCGGGAGGCTCAATGAGCAGTTCTTC. Together with reference TRBV25-1 and TRBJ2-1, the CDR3 gives the full variable domain: EADIYQTPRYLVIGTGKKITLECSQTMGHDKMYWYQQDPGMELHLIHYSYGVNSTEKGDLSSESTVSRIRTEHFPLTLESARPSHTSQYLCASTYTSGRLNEQFFGPGTRLTVL.

The rearrangement links TRBV9 to TRBJ2-3; a possible D gene is TRBD2 (6 bases). The germline gives CDR1 SGDLS, CDR2 YYNGEE. V shed 3 bases and J shed 0 bases, with 11 bases lying between them. The CDR3 spans 15 residues. CDR3 in amino acids: CASSEGLWSTDTQYF. The CDR3 DNA sequence: TGTGCCAGCAGCGAGGGACTTTGGAGCACAGATACGCAGTATTTT.

This clone is a singleton in its sample. The chain is built from TRBV19 and TRBJ1-1, with D possibly matching TRBD1 (6 bases). Trimming removed 5 bases from V and 1 base from J, with 11 bases in between. CDR3 length: 14 amino acids. Germline V lookup: CDR1 LNHDA, CDR2 SQIVND (reference sequence). The CDR3 DNA reads TGTGCCAGTAGTTATACGACAGGGAACACTGAAGCTTTCTTT. As protein: CASSYTTGNTEAFF. Full variable domain (outside the CDR3, taken from reference TRBV19 and TRBJ1-1): DGGITQSPKYLFRKEGQNVTLSCEQNLNHDAMYWYRQDPGQGLRLIYYSQIVNDFQKGDIAEGYSVSREKKESFPLTVTSAQKNPTAFYLCASSYTTGNTEAFFGQGTRLTVV.

The rearrangement links TRBV2 to TRBJ2-5; 8 bases fit TRBD2. The CDR3 is made up of 16 amino acids. CDR1 is SNHLY and CDR2 is FYNNEI in the germline V gene. V lost 1 base to trimming and J lost 5 bases; unmatched junction nucleotides: 9. CDR3 sequence (DNA): TGTGCCAGCAGTGAAGACGTAGGACTAGCATCGGAGACCCAGTACTTC. This encodes CASSEDVGLASETQYF.

The rearrangement joins TRBV7-9 to TRBJ1-1; 7 nucleotides match TRBD1. Germline V CDR1 and CDR2: SEHNR, FQNEAQ (reference sequence). The V and J ends lost 5 bases and 4 bases, in that order; junction bases with no gene match: 4. CDR3 length equals 13 residues. The CDR3 coding sequence is TGTGCCAGCAGCCGTCCAGGGGGCACTGAAGCTTTCTTT. It codes for CASSRPGGTEAFF.

The chain employs TRBV29-1 and TRBJ2-5; 10 bases match TRBD1. This CDR3 is built from 15 residues. After removal of 7 bases from V and 4 bases from J, the junction contained 12 bases not matched to a gene. Germline loops: CDR1 SQVTM, CDR2 ANQGSEA. The CDR3 region is CSAPRRDRGPETQYF. The CDR3 DNA reads as TGCAGCGCCCCCCGCCGGGACAGGGGACCAGAGACCCAGTACTTC.

Of note for this clone: Because it lacks the conserved phenylalanine or tryptophan at the end, this CDR3 is likely a read error. V usage is TRBV4-1 and J usage is TRBJ1-6; a weak D match, TRBD1 (5 bases). The CDR3 covers 14 residues. Germline lookup yields CDR1 MGHRA and CDR2 YSYEKL. V shed 0 bases and J shed 10 bases, with 10 bases lying between them. This chain's CDR3 is CASSQEGAGSPLHL. The CDR3 DNA reads as TGCGCCAGCAGCCAAGAAGGGGCCGGATCACCCCTCCACCTT.

This sequence joins TRBV2 and TRBJ2-6, with TRBD1 matching 8 bases. CDR3 length equals 17 residues. CDR1 is SNHLY and CDR2 is FYNNEI in the germline V gene. Trimming cost V 5 bases and J 0 bases; bases outside gene matches: 6. Here the CDR3 DNA reads TGTGCCAGCAGTCGACAGGGGTACGTCTCTGGGGCCAACGTCCTGACTTTC. The encoded protein is CASSRQGYVSGANVLTF.

In this sample, this clone turned up a few times. This chain joins TRBV14 and TRBJ2-5, with D perhaps TRBD1 (6 bases). The end of the DNA fits TRBJ2-7 better, so the J call may be wrong. CDR1 and CDR2 from the germline V gene are SGHDN and FVKESK. The CDR3 is made up of 13 amino acids. DNA of the CDR3: TGTGCCAGCAGCCGATACAGGGCTGGCGAGCAGTACTTC. Amino acids: CASSRYRAGEQYF.

V and J are TRBV28 and TRBJ1-6; a possible D gene is TRBD1 (5 bases). The CDR3 contains 14 residues. V gave up 3 bases and J gave up 6 bases, with 9 bases separating them. CDR1 MDHEN and CDR2 SYDVKM come from the germline V gene. Written as DNA, the CDR3 is TGTGCCAGCAGTTTTGGACATCGTAATTCACCCCTCCACTTT. It translates to CASSFGHRNSPLHF. The variable domain in full, completed from reference TRBV28 and TRBJ1-6, reads DVKVTQSSRYLVKRTGEKVFLECVQDMDHENMFWYRQDPGLGLRLIYFSYDVKMKEKGDIPEGYSVSREKKERFSLILESASTNQTSMYLCASSFGHRNSPLHFGNGTRLTVT.

This clone was detected a few times. The chain uses TRBV6-6 and TRBJ2-1; D not certain. From germline, CDR1 is MNHNY and CDR2 SVGAGI (reference sequence). This CDR3 spans 12 amino acids. V lost 8 bases to trimming and J lost 0 bases, with 5 bases between them. As DNA, the CDR3 is TGTGCCAGCGCTAGCTCCTACAATGAGCAGTTCTTC. Encoded protein: CASASSYNEQFF.

The chain couples TRBV2 to TRBJ1-5, with TRBD1 matching 7 bases. The CDR3 has 16 residues. Germline CDR1 and CDR2: SNHLY and FYNNEI. The V gene end was trimmed by 6 bases and the J gene end by 0 bases; junction bases not matched to a gene: 8. CDR3 DNA: TGTGCCAGCAGGGCCGGGACAGCTGATAGCAATCAGCCCCAGCATTTT. Its protein is CASRAGTADSNQPQHF.

The J gene is TRBJ1-5, the V gene TRBV29-1, with 7 bases that match TRBD1. This CDR3 contains 15 residues. V lost 6 bases to trimming and J lost 2 bases; unmatched junction nucleotides: 10. The germline CDR1 and CDR2 sequences are SQVTM and ANQGSEA. As DNA, the CDR3 is TGCAGCGTGAAAACGACAGGGTTCGGCAATCAGCCCCAGCATTTT. As protein: CSVKTTGFGNQPQHF.

In its sample, this clone was seen once. V is TRBV5-4 and J is TRBJ2-6, with D possibly being TRBD1 (6 bases). CDR1 and CDR2 from the germline V gene are SGHNT and YYREEE (reference sequence). The V end was cut by 3 bases, the J end by 1 base, with 17 bases between. This CDR3 is built from 18 residues. CDR3 region: CASSSPLQGVSGANVLTF. The DNA for the CDR3 is TGTGCCAGCAGCTCGCCGTTACAGGGAGTATCTGGGGCCAACGTCCTGACTTTC. The complete variable domain, with remaining parts taken from reference TRBV5-4 and TRBJ2-6, reads ETGVTQSPTHLIKTRGQQVTLRCSSQSGHNTVSWYQQALGQGPQFIFQYYREEENGRGNFPPRFSGLQFPNYSSELNVNALELDDSALYLCASSSPLQGVSGANVLTFGAGSRLTVL.

This clone was detected only a few times. The rearrangement joins TRBV2 to TRBJ1-4, with 9 positions matching TRBD1. Germline trimming cut 6 bases from V and 7 bases from J; bases unmatched to any gene: 9. The CDR3 contains 15 residues. Germline CDR1 SNHLY, CDR2 FYNNEI. The CDR3 loop is CASRGVGQGGEKLFF. The CDR3 bases are TGTGCCAGCAGAGGTGTGGGACAGGGTGGTGAAAAACTGTTTTTT.

V and J are TRBV6-5 and TRBJ1-2, with D unclear. The germline V gene encodes CDR1 MNHEY and CDR2 SVGAGI. The CDR3 spans 13 residues. Trimming removed 2 bases from V and 2 bases from J, with 6 bases in between. CDR3 nucleotides: TGTGCCAGCAGTTACGACGGGAACTATGGCTACACCTTC. Translating gives CASSYDGNYGYTF.

The rearrangement uses TRBV15 and TRBJ1-1; 9 bases line up with TRBD1. The CDR3 is made up of 16 amino acids. V lost 0 bases, J lost 6 bases, and 8 bases stayed unmatched. Per the germline V gene, CDR1 is LNHNV and CDR2 is YYDKDF (reference sequence). The CDR3 bases are TGTGCCACCAGCAGAGATAATACGGGACAGGGTGCTGAAGCTTTCTTT. Translating it yields CATSRDNTGQGAEAFF.

The chain joins TRBV15 to TRBJ2-5; possible D gene TRBD2, 6 bases. Germline lookup yields CDR1 LNHNV and CDR2 YYDKDF (reference sequence). The CDR3 totals 17 residues. V gave up 1 base and J gave up 2 bases, with 17 bases separating them. CDR3 sequence (DNA): TGTGCCACCAGCAGAGCCCCAGTGGGGGGTCTGCAAGAGACCCAGTACTTC. It specifies CATSRAPVGGLQETQYF.

This clone has just one count. The rearrangement links TRBV7-5 to TRBJ1-5; TRBD1, the D gene given by the table, was not confirmed from the DNA. TRBV7-5 is marked as a pseudogene. The CDR3 spans 19 residues. In DNA form, the CDR3 reads TGTGTCAGAAGCCCCAGCCCAGGGTTTACCTCCTTAGTCAATCAGCCCCAGCATTTT. Encoded protein: CVRSPSPGFTSLVNQPQHF.

This clone was seen a handful of times. This likely comes from a read error, as the CDR3 has no conserved phenylalanine or tryptophan at its end. The rearrangement links TRBV6-6 to TRBJ1-6; D not resolved. Germline V CDR1 and CDR2: MNHNY, SVGAGI (reference sequence). The CDR3 is 14 residues long. V was shortened by 2 bases and J by 7 bases, with 9 bases between the two germline ends. CDR3 sequence reads: CASSYEQENSPLHL. CDR3 DNA: TGTGCCAGCAGTTACGAGCAGGAAAATTCACCCCTCCACCTT.

This clone was counted a few times. The chain couples TRBV6-6 to TRBJ2-7, with D possibly TRBD1 on 6 matching bases. V was shortened by 5 bases and J by 1 base, with 12 bases between the two germline ends. The CDR3 spans 14 residues. Germline V gene data show CDR1 as MNHNY and CDR2 as SVGAGI (reference sequence). The CDR3 DNA reads TGTGCCAGCAGTCGGACGGACAGTTCCTACGAGCAGTACTTC. Translating gives CASSRTDSSYEQYF.

The rearrangement links TRBV6-5 to TRBJ1-2, with D unclear. V shed 4 bases and J shed 4 bases, with 16 bases lying between them. The CDR3 is 15 residues long. Germline V gives CDR1 MNHEY, CDR2 SVGAGI. The CDR3 spells CASSSTRQTLYGYTF. CDR3 bases: TGTGCCAGCAGTTCAACCCGGCAGACTCTCTATGGCTACACCTTC.

The CDR3 coding sequence is TGTGCCAGCAGCTTCGGGACAGGGGGTATGAACGAGCAGTTCTTC. Encoded protein: CASSFGTGGMNEQFF. V is TRBV5-6 and J is TRBJ2-1; 11 positions match TRBD1. With V trimmed by 2 bases and J by 10 bases, 8 bases remained unmatched. Germline assignment: CDR1 SGHDT and CDR2 YYEEEE. This CDR3 comprises 15 residues.

V and J are TRBV6-1 and TRBJ2-7, with 7 bases lining up with TRBD1. CDR1 MNHNS and CDR2 SASEGT come from the germline V gene. This CDR3 has 15 amino acids. The trim removed 5 bases at V and 3 bases at J, leaving 10 bases unmatched. The CDR3 DNA is TGTGCCAGCAGTCCCCCCCGGGCAGGGGGCTACGAGCAGTACTTC. Its translation is CASSPPRAGGYEQYF.

The chain recombines TRBV18 with TRBJ1-5; 7 nucleotides line up with TRBD1. The CDR3 totals 14 residues. J lost 5 bases, V lost 2 bases, and 3 bases had no gene match. Germline CDR1 and CDR2: KGHSH and LQKENI. The CDR3 loop reads CASSPMGTDQPQHF. As DNA, the CDR3 is TGTGCCAGCTCACCAATGGGGACAGATCAGCCCCAGCATTTT.